This TCR beta chain derives from a study of T-cell memory formation after mild COVID-19. A 5'RACE reaction primed in the constant segment made cDNA libraries of TCR alpha and TCR beta, and these carried sample barcodes and UMIs. TCRdb re-called the 5' RACE reads with MiXCR, one entry per CDR3 protein. The sample lists around 130,000 distinct CDR3 sequences; about 6% were seen once. The V gene lost 3 bases and the J gene lost 0 bases, with 5 bases spanning the gap. Looked up from germline, CDR1 is KGHSH and CDR2 is LQKENI. The CDR3 runs to 14 residues. The study, taken as a whole, reports: Later expanders leaned toward CD4+, whereas clones contracting from day 15 to 85 were balanced CD4/CD8. The pre-infection memory compartment contained some responding clones, suggesting cross-reactive memory joined.

About this clonotype itself: Its antigen is currently unknown.

The clonotype was recovered from an adult woman who had mild COVID-19 (a few samples of this study predate the infection). Cell type and time point are not known. Sequencing was done on a sample of PBMCs or a T cell subset sorted from them (not recorded which). The chain combines TRBV18 with TRBJ2-2; TRBD1 might be the D (5 bases). The CDR3, as DNA: TGTGCCAGCTCACCGGGGCCGAACACCGGGGAGCTGTTTTTT. The encoded protein is CASSPGPNTGELFF.